Sequencing of this TCR beta chain was carried out in a study of molecular identifiers for immune sequencing clone quantification. The germline CDR1 and CDR2 sequences are MNHEY and SVGEGT. The CDR3 is 15 residues long. Trimming took off 7 bases at V and 3 bases at J, with 16 bases between the two ends. This clonotype appeared once. Previously published methods and listed TCR primers were used for the bulk TCR libraries. TCRdb redid the calling of the PCR reads with MiXCR, one entry per CDR3 protein. The repertoire includes 100,000 or so distinct CDR3 sequences, 30% to 35% of them detected once, and 9.5% to 10% sits in the top ten.

V and J are TRBV6-2 or TRBV6-3 and TRBJ2-1; D is possibly TRBD2 (6 bases). The TCR originated in a human donor in good health. Some libraries in this study had Jurkat cell RNA spiked in. Input material: naive CD8+ T cells from blood, with Jurkat cell RNA spiked in. Subset meaning: FACS-sorted CD8+CD4-CCR7+CD45RA+ naive T cells. CDR3 residues: CASNIERELYNEQFF. The CDR3 nucleotides read TGTGCCAGCAATATTGAACGGGAGCTCTACAATGAGCAGTTCTTC.